Listed below are T cell receptor beta chains from one sample, sequenced in a study of CD8 T cells in ankylosing spondylitis. One entry per CDR3 protein, called by TCRdb with MiXCR from the 5' RACE reads. The table lists about 240,000 distinct CDR3 sequences, approximately 9% of them singletons. The material sequenced was blood, either unsorted or a sorted T cell fraction (not recorded which). Source of these receptors: a male donor with ankylosing spondylitis or in good health (not recorded which). The CDR3 runs from the conserved cysteine through the conserved F or W. A D gene is named only where the DNA matches it firmly. Size is stated for part of the rows, as once, few or many counts, or as a class when the clone is expanded.

cdr3_aa: CASSLMVAGYEQYF
v_call: TRBV7-2
clone_size: few
cdr3_length: 14
j_call: TRBJ2-7
d_call: NA

cdr3_aa: CASSLGTSGQETQYF
v_call: TRBV7-3
clone_size: many
cdr3_length: 15
j_call: TRBJ2-5
d_call: TRBD2

cdr3_aa: CASSQDWGQGVLHSGNTIYF
v_call: TRBV4-2
clone_size: many
cdr3_length: 20
j_call: TRBJ1-3
d_call: TRBD1

cdr3_aa: CASSPGQDPDTQYF
v_call: TRBV5-1
clone_size: many
cdr3_length: 14
j_call: TRBJ2-3
d_call: TRBD1

cdr3_aa: CSARQGSMGTGVGAFF
v_call: TRBV20-1
clone_size: many
cdr3_length: 16
j_call: TRBJ1-1
d_call: NA

cdr3_aa: CSAGVSSETRGQFF
v_call: TRBV20-1
clone_size: many
cdr3_length: 14
j_call: TRBJ2-1
d_call: NA

cdr3_aa: CASSLAFSDKPQHF
v_call: TRBV7-2
clone_size: many
cdr3_length: 14
j_call: TRBJ1-5
d_call: NA

cdr3_aa: CASSGENSPLHF
v_call: TRBV12-3/TRBV12-4
clone_size: few
cdr3_length: 12
j_call: TRBJ1-6
d_call: NA

cdr3_aa: CASSPKSRYEQYF
v_call: TRBV5-4
clone_size: NA
cdr3_length: 13
j_call: TRBJ2-7
d_call: NA

cdr3_aa: CSARGRAGDTEAFF
v_call: TRBV20-1
clone_size: many
cdr3_length: 14
j_call: TRBJ1-1
d_call: NA

cdr3_aa: CASSQRSTDTQYF
v_call: TRBV5-1
clone_size: few
cdr3_length: 13
j_call: TRBJ2-3
d_call: NA

cdr3_aa: CASTLGTGAAGELFF
v_call: TRBV12-3/TRBV12-4
clone_size: many
cdr3_length: 15
j_call: TRBJ2-2
d_call: TRBD1

cdr3_aa: CAWRHRGLTDTQYF
v_call: TRBV30
clone_size: NA
cdr3_length: 14
j_call: TRBJ2-3
d_call: TRBD1

cdr3_aa: CSAAAGTGYNEQFF
v_call: TRBV20-1
clone_size: few
cdr3_length: 14
j_call: TRBJ2-1
d_call: TRBD1

cdr3_aa: CASSGGGTAAYEQYF
v_call: TRBV7-2
clone_size: NA
cdr3_length: 15
j_call: TRBJ2-7
d_call: NA

cdr3_aa: CASSSGTTLNTIYF
v_call: TRBV18
clone_size: many
cdr3_length: 14
j_call: TRBJ1-3
d_call: NA

cdr3_aa: CASRQGTNYGYTF
v_call: TRBV6-1
clone_size: many
cdr3_length: 13
j_call: TRBJ1-2
d_call: NA

cdr3_aa: CASSQDRRPLEAFF
v_call: TRBV4-3
clone_size: many
cdr3_length: 14
j_call: TRBJ1-1
d_call: NA

cdr3_aa: CSATSHGAGISYNEQFF
v_call: TRBV20-1
clone_size: many
cdr3_length: 17
j_call: TRBJ2-1
d_call: TRBD2

cdr3_aa: CSVEGEGVVGEQYF
v_call: TRBV29-1
clone_size: many
cdr3_length: 14
j_call: TRBJ2-7
d_call: NA

cdr3_aa: CASRLRLAGPEQFF
v_call: TRBV7-6
clone_size: large
cdr3_length: 14
j_call: TRBJ2-1
d_call: TRBD2

cdr3_aa: CASSQSIPGQGFVYGYTF
v_call: TRBV4-3
clone_size: many
cdr3_length: 18
j_call: TRBJ1-2
d_call: TRBD1

cdr3_aa: CSASSVRGTGELFF
v_call: TRBV20-1
clone_size: many
cdr3_length: 14
j_call: TRBJ2-2
d_call: NA

cdr3_aa: CASSQAQGELGYTF
v_call: TRBV7-9
clone_size: NA
cdr3_length: 14
j_call: TRBJ1-2
d_call: TRBD1

cdr3_aa: CASRTGTGRSPLHF
v_call: TRBV2
clone_size: many
cdr3_length: 14
j_call: TRBJ1-6
d_call: TRBD1

cdr3_aa: CASRPRGLANTGELFF
v_call: TRBV6-2/TRBV6-3
clone_size: many
cdr3_length: 16
j_call: TRBJ2-2
d_call: NA

cdr3_aa: CSASFTGVNQPQHF
v_call: TRBV20-1
clone_size: many
cdr3_length: 14
j_call: TRBJ1-5
d_call: TRBD1

cdr3_aa: CASTWTGGQNTEAFF
v_call: TRBV5-6
clone_size: many
cdr3_length: 15
j_call: TRBJ1-1
d_call: TRBD1

cdr3_aa: CSARDSAGGDTGELFF
v_call: TRBV20-1
clone_size: many
cdr3_length: 16
j_call: TRBJ2-2
d_call: TRBD1

cdr3_aa: CASSQNPGSDTQYF
v_call: TRBV4-1
clone_size: NA
cdr3_length: 14
j_call: TRBJ2-3
d_call: NA

cdr3_aa: CSVVRAGENIQYF
v_call: TRBV29-1
clone_size: many
cdr3_length: 13
j_call: TRBJ2-4
d_call: NA

cdr3_aa: CASEGDSYEQYF
v_call: TRBV12-3/TRBV12-4
clone_size: many
cdr3_length: 12
j_call: TRBJ2-7
d_call: NA

cdr3_aa: CASSRDSNTYEQYF
v_call: TRBV25-1
clone_size: many
cdr3_length: 14
j_call: TRBJ2-7
d_call: NA

cdr3_aa: CSARGGPEQYF
v_call: TRBV20-1
clone_size: many
cdr3_length: 11
j_call: TRBJ2-7
d_call: NA

cdr3_aa: CASSMTSGNSYNEQFF
v_call: TRBV11-1
clone_size: NA
cdr3_length: 16
j_call: TRBJ2-1
d_call: TRBD2

cdr3_aa: CASSADPNYGYTF
v_call: TRBV6-1
clone_size: many
cdr3_length: 13
j_call: TRBJ1-2
d_call: NA

cdr3_aa: CAWSVTGQGYVLTF
v_call: TRBV30
clone_size: few
cdr3_length: 14
j_call: TRBJ2-6
d_call: NA